The T cell receptor beta chain under discussion was sequenced for a study of monozygotic twins with inflammatory bowel disease. Notes on the study in general: The co-twins with IBD showed lower TCRbeta diversity (inverse Simpson) than their healthy siblings.

Total RNA, at about 3,800 ng, went into every TCR library. From its re-call of the 5' RACE reads, TCRdb lists each CDR3 protein once, without DNA. The sample table includes 420,000 or so distinct CDR3 sequences. Whole-blood total RNA was extracted without T cell sorting. The CDR3 has 14 amino acids. Regarding this clonotype: The antigen is undetermined.

The chain is built from TRBV12-3 or TRBV12-4 and TRBJ1-1; absent DNA, TCRdb's TRBD1 call cannot be checked. This sequence originates from a human donor with ulcerative colitis or Crohn's disease, or a healthy co-twin of an affected twin (not recorded which). The sequencing sample was made of blood. The CDR3 spells CASSFRLQGTEAFF.